This T cell receptor beta chain was sequenced during a study of regulatory T cells in long-lasting Graves disease. Time point denoted: newly diagnosed GD, antithyroid drugs for less than 3 months. RNA from PBMCs was the source of the TCR library. The diagnosis of Graves' disease used American Thyroid Association guidelines. On this clonotype itself: A much bigger clone sits one base away, suggesting this may be a read error.

Construction of TCR beta libraries relied on iRepertoire HTBI primers and on Arm-PCR targeting CDR3 regions. TCRdb recomputed calls from the multiplex PCR reads with MiXCR, one row per CDR3 protein. The data hold a few hundred thousand distinct CDR3 sequences, with 12% observed a single time. This sample also belongs to another study, concerning T cells in Graves' hyperthyroidism and ophthalmopathy. As reported in that work: The patients, who ranged from 18 to 65 in age, presented with newly diagnosed hyperthyroidism lasting under 2 months. The HTBI set primed first-round TCR CDR3 RT-PCR.

This receptor was taken from a woman aged 18-30 years with Graves disease. The starting material was peripheral blood mononuclear cells (PBMCs), obtained at new diagnosis, from a patient treated with antithyroid drugs.

The CDR3 sequence: CASSGEETSLNEQYF. Written as DNA, the CDR3 is TGTGCCAGCAGCGGCGAAGAGACTAGCCTCAATGAGCAGTACTTC. The chain is built from TRBV9 and TRBJ2-7; 7 nucleotides line up with TRBD2. V shed 3 bases, J shed 7 bases, and the junction held 13 bases outside the gene matches. The CDR3 length is 15 residues. From germline, CDR1 is SGDLS and CDR2 YYNGEE.